Listed here are 7 T cell receptor beta chains from one sample, sequenced in a study of T cell changes during pregnancy in multiple sclerosis. TCRdb keeps only in-frame clones here, not all; method: immunoSEQ multiplex PCR. Seen here are some 80,000 clones, approximately 94% observed once, and the top ten hold roughly 2.5%. The sequences come from peripheral blood, collected in the third trimester of pregnancy. These receptor sequences come from a female donor with multiple sclerosis, enrolled in a pregnancy study.

This chain uses TRBV5-6 with TRBJ1-1; D remains ambiguous. V was shortened by 1 base and J by 8 bases, with 9 bases between the two germline ends. CDR3 size: 12 residues. The germline CDR1 and CDR2 sequences are SGHDT and YYEEEE. This CDR3 reads CASSLFIGEAFF. The CDR3 region has the DNA TGTGCCAGCAGCTTGTTTATCGGGGAAGCTTTCTTT.

The CDR3 sequence: CASSLGAGATNEKLFF. The CDR3, as DNA: TGTGCCAGCAGCTTAGGGGCGGGAGCAACTAATGAAAAACTGTTTTTT. V and J are TRBV7-6 and TRBJ1-4; D gene unclear. Per the germline V gene, CDR1 is SGHVS and CDR2 is FNYEAQ. The V end lost 1 base, the J end lost 0 bases, and 9 bases lay between the germline ends. The CDR3 runs 16 residues.

V is TRBV5-1 and J is TRBJ2-2; 7 nucleotides line up with TRBD1. J lost 3 bases, V lost 2 bases, and 1 base had no gene match. Germline V gene sequence: CDR1 SGHRS, CDR2 YFSETQ. The CDR3 has 14 amino acids. CDR3 residues: CASSLDRDTGELFF. The CDR3 nucleotides read TGCGCCAGCAGCTTAGACAGGGACACCGGGGAGCTGTTTTTT.

The chain is built from TRBV5-6 and TRBJ2-5; TRBD1 aligns across 10 bases. Germline V gene data show CDR1 as SGHDT and CDR2 as YYEEEE. V gave up 5 bases and J gave up 3 bases; unmatched junction bases: 7. The CDR3 has 15 amino acids. CDR3 amino acids: CASSLPGTGEETQYF. The CDR3 nucleotides read TGTGCCAGCAGTCTCCCTGGGACAGGGGAAGAGACCCAGTACTTC.

In its sample, this clone was seen a few times. The chain carries TRBV27 and TRBJ1-1, with a tentative D call TRBD1 (6 bases). The CDR3 is made up of 13 amino acids. The V and J ends lost 7 bases and 1 base respectively, with 10 bases between them. In germline, CDR1 is MNHEY, CDR2 SMNVEV (reference sequence). The CDR3 nucleotides read TGTGCCAGCATGGTAGGGGGGAACACTGAAGCTTTCTTT. Its protein is CASMVGGNTEAFF.

The rearrangement uses TRBV19 and TRBJ2-1; the match to TRBD2 covers 10 bases. CDR1 and CDR2 from the germline V gene are LNHDA and SQIVND (reference sequence). The CDR3 has 16 residues. V was clipped by 9 bases and J by 8 bases; unmatched bases: 16. CDR3 residues: CASKDDLAGGRDEQFF. In DNA, the CDR3 is TGTGCCAGCAAAGACGATTTAGCGGGGGGCCGGGATGAGCAGTTCTTC.

The DNA of the CDR3 is TGTGCCAGCAGCATAAGACAGGGGTTAAGCTCCTACAATGAGCAGTTCTTC. This codes for CASSIRQGLSSYNEQFF. This sequence joins TRBV9 and TRBJ2-1, with 8 bases that match TRBD1. V dropped 4 bases and J dropped 0; count of bases not matched to a gene: 9. CDR1 and CDR2 from the germline V gene are SGDLS and YYNGEE. The CDR3 has 17 residues.